This is a list of T cell receptor beta chains from one sample in a study of blood T cells in healthy people across ages. A single record per CDR3 protein comes from TCRdb applying MiXCR to the 5' RACE reads. The data hold about 1.7 million distinct CDR3 sequences, with under 30% observed a single time. Sequencing was carried out using blood. These receptors all come from a woman aged 25 to 45 in good health. Both conserved end residues are part of each CDR3. D genes are given only for firm matches. For some rows the clone size is stated as once, few or many, or as a class when expanded; others skip it.

size,J,V,D,CDR3,DNA
NA,TRBJ2-7,TRBV28,TRBD1,CASRSGDRGQGQYF,TGTGCCAGCCGTTCCGGGGACAGGGGGCAAGGGCAGTACTTC
NA,TRBJ2-1,TRBV12-3/TRBV12-4,NA,CASSLLLASEQFF,TGTGCCAGCAGTTTGCTATTGGCAAGTGAGCAGTTCTTC
many,TRBJ2-5,TRBV5-1,TRBD1,CASSWSGTAQETQYF,TGCGCCAGCAGCTGGTCTGGGACAGCACAAGAGACCCAGTACTTC
NA,TRBJ2-7,TRBV7-6,NA,CASSSLSAGSYNEQYF,TGTGCCAGCAGCTCTTTATCGGCGGGGTCTTACAATGAGCAGTACTTC
NA,TRBJ2-5,TRBV11-2,NA,CASSPYLEILASTWETQYF,TGTGCCAGCAGCCCTTATTTAGAGATACTAGCATCCACCTGGGAGACCCAGTACTTC
few,TRBJ2-7,TRBV6-1,NA,CASSGTVLSYEQYF,TGTGCCAGCAGTGGGACAGTTCTATCCTACGAGCAGTACTTC
NA,TRBJ2-5,TRBV13,NA,CTSSLVRGSEYQETQYF,TGTACCAGCAGCTTAGTCAGGGGCAGTGAATATCAAGAGACCCAGTACTTC
NA,TRBJ1-4,TRBV29-1,TRBD1,CSVDGEDRGNEKLFF,TGCAGCGTTGACGGGGAGGACAGGGGCAATGAAAAACTGTTTTTT
few,TRBJ2-5,TRBV12-3/TRBV12-4,TRBD1,CASTEQGAGGETQYF,TGTGCCAGCACCGAACAGGGGGCCGGTGGAGAGACCCAGTACTTC
NA,TRBJ2-1,TRBV3-1,TRBD2,CASSGGLANYNEQFF,TGTGCCAGCAGTGGGGGACTAGCAAACTACAATGAGCAGTTCTTC